This TCR beta chain is drawn from a study of blood T cells in healthy people across ages. Study results and limitations: Any conclusive comparison of naive versus antigen-experienced cells was prevented by using unsorted PBMCs.

The table lists this clonotype with a few counts. Its target is not known. For the second PCR, which ran for about 7 to 11 cycles, a sample-barcoded 5' primer and a J-beta primer mix were used. One entry per CDR3 protein, called by TCRdb with MiXCR from the 5' RACE reads. Among around 670,000 distinct CDR3 sequences listed, roughly 31% were seen once. V lost 1 base, J lost 3 bases, and 10 bases lay in between. The CDR3 runs to 15 residues. Per the germline V gene, CDR1 is SGHKS and CDR2 is YYEKEE (reference sequence). The TCR comes from a woman over 75 in good health. The chain links TRBV5-5 to TRBJ1-4; possible D gene TRBD1, 6 bases. Sequenced input: blood. CDR3 residues: CASSLFGQSNEKLFF. CDR3 bases: TGTGCCAGCAGCTTGTTTGGACAGTCTAATGAAAAACTGTTTTTT.